The rows below give T cell receptor beta chains drawn from one sample of a study of T cell responses to AZD1222 COVID-19 vaccine. The method was immunoSEQ multiplex PCR; TCRdb's version includes in-frame clones alone and lacks a portion of them. The table records about 140,000 clones, 80% to 90% of them present only once. The starting material was peripheral blood, obtained on day 0 of AZD1222 vaccination. The origin of the receptors is an adult in good health. Each CDR3 is given with its conserved first and last residue. Each record gives: V gene, D gene, J gene, clone size, CDR3 length, CDR3 DNA, CDR3 protein. The D gene is left open where the match is weak. Part of the rows lack a size; the others show once, few, many or a class for expanded clones.

v_call: TRBV6-5; d_call: .; j_call: TRBJ1-1; clone_size: .; cdr3_length: 14; cdr3_nt: TGTGCCAGCACCCTCCACGGGGGGGGCACTGAAGCTTTCTTT; cdr3_aa: CASTLHGGGTEAFF
v_call: TRBV28; d_call: .; j_call: TRBJ1-1; clone_size: once; cdr3_length: 11; cdr3_nt: TGTGCCTCGCCGAGTGCCACTGAAGCTTTCTTT; cdr3_aa: CASPSATEAFF
v_call: TRBV27; d_call: .; j_call: TRBJ1-6; clone_size: .; cdr3_length: 15; cdr3_nt: TGTGCCAGCAGTTTTGAGGGAGCGGAGAATTCACCCCTCCACTTT; cdr3_aa: CASSFEGAENSPLHF
v_call: TRBV27; d_call: TRBD2; j_call: TRBJ2-3; clone_size: .; cdr3_length: 15; cdr3_nt: TGTGCCAGCAGTCTAGGGGGACTAGCCACAGATACGCAGTATTTT; cdr3_aa: CASSLGGLATDTQYF
v_call: TRBV13; d_call: .; j_call: TRBJ2-3; clone_size: .; cdr3_length: 13; cdr3_nt: TGTGCCAGCAGCTTAGCGGACACAGATACGCAGTATTTT; cdr3_aa: CASSLADTDTQYF
v_call: TRBV24-1; d_call: .; j_call: TRBJ2-3; clone_size: once; cdr3_length: 13; cdr3_nt: TGTGCCACCAGTGATGGGTCGGACCCTTGGCAGTATTTT; cdr3_aa: CATSDGSDPWQYF
v_call: TRBV28; d_call: .; j_call: TRBJ2-1; clone_size: .; cdr3_length: 13; cdr3_nt: TGTGCCAGCAGTTTTAGGAGGGGCGATGAGCAGTTCTTC; cdr3_aa: CASSFRRGDEQFF
v_call: TRBV29-1; d_call: .; j_call: TRBJ2-4; clone_size: .; cdr3_length: 14; cdr3_nt: TGCAGCGTGGCCCGGGCAGGTGCCCAAAACATTCAGTACTTC; cdr3_aa: CSVARAGAQNIQYF
v_call: TRBV2; d_call: .; j_call: TRBJ2-6; clone_size: .; cdr3_length: 14; cdr3_nt: TGTGCCTGCGGGACAGTCTCTGGGGCCAACGTCCTGACTTTC; cdr3_aa: CACGTVSGANVLTF
v_call: TRBV5-8; d_call: .; j_call: TRBJ1-1; clone_size: .; cdr3_length: 15; cdr3_nt: TGTGCCAGCAGCTTGTACCGGGGGCGGTCCACTGAAGCTTTCTTT; cdr3_aa: CASSLYRGRSTEAFF
v_call: TRBV3-1/TRBV3-2; d_call: TRBD1; j_call: TRBJ1-1; clone_size: few; cdr3_length: 15; cdr3_nt: TGTGCCAGCAGCCTTGCCGGGACAGGGTACACTGAAGCTTTCTTT; cdr3_aa: CASSLAGTGYTEAFF
v_call: TRBV14; d_call: .; j_call: TRBJ1-2; clone_size: .; cdr3_length: 13; cdr3_nt: TGTGCCAGCAGCCCCGAAGACCGTTATGGCTACACCTTC; cdr3_aa: CASSPEDRYGYTF
v_call: TRBV12-3/TRBV12-4; d_call: .; j_call: TRBJ1-1; clone_size: .; cdr3_length: 12; cdr3_nt: TGTGCCAGCAGTAACATGAACACTGAAGCTTTCTTT; cdr3_aa: CASSNMNTEAFF
v_call: TRBV13; d_call: TRBD1; j_call: TRBJ2-1; clone_size: .; cdr3_length: 17; cdr3_nt: TGTGCCAGCAGCACTCGGACAGGGGGCATTGTCTACAATGAGCAGTTCTTC; cdr3_aa: CASSTRTGGIVYNEQFF
v_call: TRBV28; d_call: .; j_call: TRBJ2-7; clone_size: .; cdr3_length: 14; cdr3_nt: TGTGCCAGCAGTATCCAGGGGAGGAACTACGAGCAGTACTTC; cdr3_aa: CASSIQGRNYEQYF
v_call: TRBV7-6; d_call: TRBD1; j_call: TRBJ2-7; clone_size: few; cdr3_length: 15; cdr3_nt: TGTGCCAGCAGCTTAGAGGGGACAGGTTCCTACGAGCAGTACTTC; cdr3_aa: CASSLEGTGSYEQYF
v_call: TRBV30; d_call: TRBD1; j_call: TRBJ2-1; clone_size: .; cdr3_length: 14; cdr3_nt: TGTGCCTGGAGTGAGGGTCGAGGGGGCGATGAGCAGTTCTTC; cdr3_aa: CAWSEGRGGDEQFF